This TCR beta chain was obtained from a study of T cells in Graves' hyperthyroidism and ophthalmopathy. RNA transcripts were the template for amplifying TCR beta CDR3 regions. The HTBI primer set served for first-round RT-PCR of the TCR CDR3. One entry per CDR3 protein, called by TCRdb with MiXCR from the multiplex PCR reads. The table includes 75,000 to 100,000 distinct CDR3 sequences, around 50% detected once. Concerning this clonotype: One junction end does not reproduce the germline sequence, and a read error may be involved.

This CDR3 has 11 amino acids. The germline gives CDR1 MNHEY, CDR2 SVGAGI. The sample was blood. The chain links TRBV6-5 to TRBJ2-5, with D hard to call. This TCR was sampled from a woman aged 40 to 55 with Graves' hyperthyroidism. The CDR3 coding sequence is TGTGCCAACAGTTTTGGGGAGACCCAGTACTTC. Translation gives CANSFGETQYF.